Given below is one T cell receptor (beta chain) in context. The antigen it binds to is not known. There are no base qualities to consult, and no much larger clone falls within one base. Participants were included only if at least one PBMC sample before ART initiation and at least two post-ART samples were available. Treatment was received in the United States of America by all participants with HIV. Cryopreserved samples of about 1-11 million PBMC were thawed and washed before DNA extraction. At the time of the earliest PBMC sample, participants with HIV were aged between about 23 and 54 years. Per participant, PBMC samples came from 1-4 timepoints prior to ART initiation and 2-8 timepoints following ART initiation, for a median of 7 samples. For every participant, serial HIV viral load, CD4+ T-cell count, ART history and demographic data were obtained. Genomic DNA was extracted from unsorted PBMC with a Qiagen kit on a QIAcube, processed in batches of 12 samples.

The CDR1 and CDR2 encoded by the germline V gene (reference sequence) are PRHDT and FYEKMQ. The CDR3 holds 16 amino acids from the cysteine to the phenylalanine. The CDR3 DNA has 48 bases and is translated from base 1. The V and J ends are trimmed by 5 bases and 3 bases, leaving 19 bases between them. This entry is derived from a study of long-term antiretroviral therapy in people with HIV (dated by TCRdb to the early 2020s). Looking at the study overall: The earliest samples were collected roughly a decade before the 2015 WHO recommendation for immediate ART, at a time when ART was usually postponed until CD4 counts fell. A retrospective serial study tested whether ART initiation and durable HIV suppression were associated with changes in peripheral blood TRB repertoire composition and diversity. From 25 to 30 adults with confirmed HIV infection, the cohort provided roughly 200 cryopreserved PBMC samples, gathered serially across a mean of around six years (range 1-12). Among the 30 or so participants with HIV, roughly eleven were female. No cross-contamination during QIAcube processing turned up in test extractions that ran a monoclonal T-cell line alongside approximately 35 polyclonal samples.

Sequencing of the TRB variable region was done with the immunoSEQ hsTCRB v3.0 assay at survey level resolution. A depth of about 35,000-50,000 T-cell genomes per sample was targeted for TRB sequencing. Pooled TRB libraries were sequenced on an Illumina MiSeq with a v3 150-cycle kit. Per the original workflow: Analysis of repertoires was carried out in R inside a reproducible Nextflow workflow spanning QC, data transformation and analysis. Custom analyses were implemented in LymphoSeq2, an R package for AIRR-Seq data exploration. A handful of samples yielding fewer than 5000 total TRB sequences were excluded, leaving 188 analyzed HIV repertoires. Among the approximately 180 HIV repertoires that were kept, roughly 59 were collected before ART initiation and more than 120 were collected after ART initiation. Repertoires were downsampled to 5000 TRB nucleotide sequences, and summary statistics were averaged over 100 downsampling iterations. TRB sequences were retained for analysis only if CDR3 regions of at least seven amino acids were present. Two measures captured diversity: a Shannon entropy-derived clonality score and the Gini coefficient. In repertoire networks, the top 5000 CDR3 amino acid sequences were linked whenever an edit distance of one separated two sequences. Antigen specificity groups and MHC restriction were predicted for TRB CDR3 amino acid sequences with GLIPH2. Known CMV, EBV, HIV or tissue antigen associations were flagged by matching CDR3 amino acid sequences against VDJdb and McPAS-TCR. Pre-ART, post-ART and control groups were compared with Wilcoxon signed-rank tests and Holm-Bonferroni correction. The table comes from immuneACCESS by way of TCRdb, which keeps in-frame sequences with V and J called. Part of the clones is missing from these tables; in studies checked, under half for an unresolved V gene and the rest for unknown reasons. V, J and clone size are those of that table, while D and trimming were read from the DNA. This sample holds approximately 12,000 clones; roughly 87% were observed only once. The ten largest clones take up 15% to 20% of the sample.

The investigation overall reported the following: Expanded TRB clones identified before ART initiation dominated the repertoire across all time points, though the dominance fluctuated and decreased in many PLHIV after ART. Since PBMC availability was limited, sequencing covered only the TCR beta chain, with no alpha chain pairing. ART initiation was associated with a significant increase in TRB diversity, but diversity stayed significantly below transplant donor controls even after long-term ART. Because pre-ART samples had limited cell numbers, profiling was done on unsorted PBMC rather than on sorted CD4+ and CD8+ T cells. Samples dated from the mid-2000s to the late 2010s, and the ART regimens used may be less effective than current ones. Compared with controls, HIV repertoires had narrower CDR3 length ranges, and the network structure pointed to an antigen-experienced repertoire that shifted only slightly toward naive after ART. Inferences about post-ART repertoire changes were limited because no data were available on ART adherence, viral resistance or therapy changes.

The sequence links TRBV13 to TRBJ1-2; the D gene is possibly TRBD1, with 6 bases matching. The TCR originated in a man aged 50-59 years with HIV. Material: unsorted PBMCs, obtained just over 8 years after starting antiretroviral therapy. CDR3 sequence: CASSQERGGPHYGYTF. The bases are TGTGCCAGCAGCCAAGAGAGGGGGGGCCCTCACTATGGCTACACCTTC.